A selection of T cell receptor beta chains follows, all from one sample in a study of T cells after yellow fever vaccination. TCRdb re-called the 5' RACE reads with MiXCR, one entry per CDR3 protein. The repertoire includes under 55,000 distinct CDR3 sequences, more than 6.5% of them detected once, and approximately 24% sits in the top ten. The source was CD8+ T cells not binding an NS4B(214-222) dextramer, sorted from PBMCs, collected roughly 46 days after the first yellow fever vaccination. The receptors were sampled from a man between 18 and 35 years old who received the YFV17D yellow fever vaccine. Each CDR3 is given with its conserved first and last residue. A D gene is named only where the DNA matches it firmly. For some rows the clone size is stated as once, few or many, or as a class when expanded; others skip it.

size	J	V	D	DNA	CDR3
many	TRBJ2-7	TRBV27	TRBD1	TGTGCCAGCAGTTCAGGGGGAGCCTACGAGCAGTACTTC	CASSSGGAYEQYF
many	TRBJ1-1	TRBV7-9	TRBD1	TGTGCCAGCAGCTTACCGTTGACAGGGGGAACTGAAGCTTTCTTT	CASSLPLTGGTEAFF
.	TRBJ2-6	TRBV10-3	TRBD1	TGTGCCAATTCCGGGACAGGGGTCTCTGGGGCCAACGTCCTGACTTTC	CANSGTGVSGANVLTF
many	TRBJ2-3	TRBV29-1	TRBD1	TGCAGCGCCCGGACAGGAGGCACAGATACGCAGTATTTT	CSARTGGTDTQYF
few	TRBJ2-1	TRBV30	.	TGTGCCTGGAGTGTACCCCCGGGCAACAATGAGCAGTTCTTC	CAWSVPPGNNEQFF
few	TRBJ2-7	TRBV6-1	.	TGTGCCAGCGGGGACTTATACGAGCAGTACTTC	CASGDLYEQYF
.	TRBJ1-2	TRBV12-3/TRBV12-4	.	TGTGCCAGCAGTACGGGGGGGGCTGACTATGGCTACACCTTC	CASSTGGADYGYTF
many	TRBJ2-3	TRBV28	TRBD2	TGTGCCAGCAGTTTTTCAAGCGGGGCCGGCACAGATACGCAGTATTTT	CASSFSSGAGTDTQYF
many	TRBJ2-2	TRBV7-3	.	TGTGCCAGCAGCTTTCGGGGCACCGGGGAGCTGTTTTTT	CASSFRGTGELFF
.	TRBJ2-2	TRBV7-9	.	TGTGCCAGCAGCTTACAGCAGGGCGGCACCGGGGAGCTGTTTTTT	CASSLQQGGTGELFF
many	TRBJ2-7	TRBV7-9	TRBD1	TGTGCCAGCAGCCACCCCCCCGACAGGGGGTCCGACGAGCAGTACTTC	CASSHPPDRGSDEQYF
many	TRBJ2-1	TRBV9	TRBD1	TGTGCCAGCAGCCAGGGGGAACGGCTCTACAATGAGCAGTTCTTC	CASSQGERLYNEQFF
many	TRBJ2-7	TRBV7-9	TRBD1	TGTGCCAGCAGCTCCCGGGTGGCAGGGGGTTTTTACGAGCAGTACTTC	CASSSRVAGGFYEQYF
once	TRBJ1-2	TRBV5-6	.	TGTGCCAGCAGCCCGGGGCTTAACTACTGCTACACCTTC	CASSPGLNYCYTF
few	TRBJ1-5	TRBV7-8	TRBD1	TGTGCCAGCAGCCCAGGGACAGGGGCCAATCAGCCCCAGCATTTT	CASSPGTGANQPQHF
many	TRBJ1-2	TRBV11-1	.	TGTGCCAGCAGCGGACGACAACCGGGCTATGGCTACACCTTC	CASSGRQPGYGYTF
many	TRBJ2-3	TRBV7-9	.	TGTGCCATCACAGATACGCAGTATTTT	CAITDTQYF
many	TRBJ1-2	TRBV12-3/TRBV12-4	.	TGTGCCAGCAGTTTATCCTGGGGAGAGGTCGATGGCTACACCTTC	CASSLSWGEVDGYTF
.	TRBJ2-1	TRBV20-1	TRBD2	TGCAGTGCTAGAAGACTAGCGGGGGAGGGGTATGAGCAGTTCTTC	CSARRLAGEGYEQFF
many	TRBJ1-1	TRBV7-2	.	TGTGCCAGCAACCGTAGGGGGAACACTGAAGCTTTCTTT	CASNRRGNTEAFF
many	TRBJ1-4	TRBV15	.	TGTGCCACCAGCAGAGAGCAGGGATGGGAAAAACTGTTTTTT	CATSREQGWEKLFF
.	TRBJ2-6	TRBV4-1	TRBD1	TGCGCCAGCAGCCAGCCGGGACAGATGGTATCTGGGGCCAACGTCCTGACTTTC	CASSQPGQMVSGANVLTF
few	TRBJ1-5	TRBV20-1	TRBD1	TGCAGTGCTAGTGGTAACAGGGGAGGGGAGCCCCAGCATTTT	CSASGNRGGEPQHF
.	TRBJ1-1	TRBV25-1	TRBD1	TGTGCCAGCAGTGAATGGGGGCAGGGGGATGCTGAAGCTTTCTTT	CASSEWGQGDAEAFF
few	TRBJ1-4	TRBV29-1	.	TGCAGCCTGGGCATGAGGTGGGAAAAACTGTTTTTT	CSLGMRWEKLFF
many	TRBJ2-2	TRBV4-3	TRBD1	TGCGCCTGCAGCCAAGATCACACAGGGGGCGCTATCTTAGCCGGGGAGCTGTTTTTT	CACSQDHTGGAILAGELFF
few	TRBJ1-6	TRBV7-2	.	TGTGCCAGCAGCCCCTGGGGTAATAATTCACCCCTCCACTTT	CASSPWGNNSPLHF
many	TRBJ2-2	TRBV11-2	.	TGTGCCAGCAGCCCTGGGCCCCCAACAGGCCCCAGGAACACCGGGGAGCTGTTTTTT	CASSPGPPTGPRNTGELFF
.	TRBJ2-2	TRBV2	.	TGTGCCAGCAAGGCTCGCGGGATCACCGGGGAGCTGTTTTTT	CASKARGITGELFF
few	TRBJ2-7	TRBV7-2	.	TGTGCCAGCAGCTCCCCTGGCAGGCGGCCCTACGAGCAGTACTTC	CASSSPGRRPYEQYF
many	TRBJ2-2	TRBV7-6	.	TGTGCCAGCAGCTTAGTAGCAGGGGGGGCCGGGGAGCTGTTTTTT	CASSLVAGGAGELFF
many	TRBJ2-5	TRBV7-9	.	TGTGCCAGCAGCTTTGGGGATCTCATGGCCCAGTACTTC	CASSFGDLMAQYF
few	TRBJ2-5	TRBV4-1	.	TGCGCCAGCAGCGAAGCTCAACGAGGGCAAGAGACCCAGTACTTC	CASSEAQRGQETQYF